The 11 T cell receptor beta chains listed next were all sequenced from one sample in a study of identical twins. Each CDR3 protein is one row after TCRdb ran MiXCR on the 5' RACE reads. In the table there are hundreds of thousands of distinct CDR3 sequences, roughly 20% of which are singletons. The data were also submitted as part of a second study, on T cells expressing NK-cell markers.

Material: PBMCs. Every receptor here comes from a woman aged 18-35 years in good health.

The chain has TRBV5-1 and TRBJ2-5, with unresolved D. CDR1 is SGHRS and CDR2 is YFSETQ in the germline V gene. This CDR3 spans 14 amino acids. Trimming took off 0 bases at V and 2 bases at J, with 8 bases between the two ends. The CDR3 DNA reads TGCGCCAGCAGCTTGGAAGGTCAACAAGAGACCCAGTACTTC. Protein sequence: CASSLEGQQETQYF.

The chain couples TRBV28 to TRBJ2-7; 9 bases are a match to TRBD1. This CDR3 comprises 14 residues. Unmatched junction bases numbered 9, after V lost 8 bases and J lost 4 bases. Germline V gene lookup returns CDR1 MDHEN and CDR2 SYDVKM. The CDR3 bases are TGTGCCAGCTCTACAGGGGGCAGGGGTTACGAGCAGTACTTC. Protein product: CASSTGGRGYEQYF.

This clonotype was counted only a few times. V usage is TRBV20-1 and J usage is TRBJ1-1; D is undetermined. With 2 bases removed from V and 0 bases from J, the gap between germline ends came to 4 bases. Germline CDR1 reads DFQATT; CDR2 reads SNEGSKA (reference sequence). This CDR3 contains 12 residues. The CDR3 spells CSARSMNTEAFF. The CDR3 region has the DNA TGCAGTGCTAGATCCATGAACACTGAAGCTTTCTTT.

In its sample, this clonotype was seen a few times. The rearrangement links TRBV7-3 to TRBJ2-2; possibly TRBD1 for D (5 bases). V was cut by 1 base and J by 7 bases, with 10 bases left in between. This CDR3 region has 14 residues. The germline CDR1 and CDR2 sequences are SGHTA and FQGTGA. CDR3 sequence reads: CASSLSGAIGELFF. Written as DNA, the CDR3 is TGTGCCAGCAGCTTAAGTGGGGCAATCGGGGAGCTGTTTTTT.

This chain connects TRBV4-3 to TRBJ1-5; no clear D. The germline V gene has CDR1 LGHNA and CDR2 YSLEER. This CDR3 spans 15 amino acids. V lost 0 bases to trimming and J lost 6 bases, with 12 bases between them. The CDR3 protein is CASSQDRRIGQPQHF. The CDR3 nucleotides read TGCGCCAGCAGCCAAGACAGGAGGATCGGTCAGCCCCAGCATTTT.

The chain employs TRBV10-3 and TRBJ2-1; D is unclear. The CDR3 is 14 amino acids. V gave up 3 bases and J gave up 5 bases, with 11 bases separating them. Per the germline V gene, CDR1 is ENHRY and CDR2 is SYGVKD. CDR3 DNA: TGTGCCATCAGTGAAAGGGCGCCGAACAATGAGCAGTTCTTC. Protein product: CAISERAPNNEQFF.

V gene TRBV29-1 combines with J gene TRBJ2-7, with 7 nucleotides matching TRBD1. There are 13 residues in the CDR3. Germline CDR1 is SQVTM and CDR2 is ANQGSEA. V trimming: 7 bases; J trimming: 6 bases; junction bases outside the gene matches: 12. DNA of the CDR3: TGCAGCGCCGGGACAGTGCTCCGGGGCGAGCAGTACTTC. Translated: CSAGTVLRGEQYF.

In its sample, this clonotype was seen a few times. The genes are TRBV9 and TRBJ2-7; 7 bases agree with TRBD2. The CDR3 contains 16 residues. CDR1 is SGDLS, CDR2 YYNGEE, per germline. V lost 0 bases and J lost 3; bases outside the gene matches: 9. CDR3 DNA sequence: TGTGCCAGCAGCGTAGCCCCGTCGGCGGGAGTCTACGAGCAGTACTTC. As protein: CASSVAPSAGVYEQYF.

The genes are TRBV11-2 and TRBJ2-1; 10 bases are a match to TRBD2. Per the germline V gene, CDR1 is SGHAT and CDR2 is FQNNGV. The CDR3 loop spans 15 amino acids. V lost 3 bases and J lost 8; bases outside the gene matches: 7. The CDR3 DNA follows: TGTGCCAGCAGCTTTACTAGCGGGGCACGGGATGAGCAGTTCTTC. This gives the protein CASSFTSGARDEQFF.

Here the CDR3 reads CASRPVGGGQSDYGYTF. CDR3 DNA sequence: TGCGCCAGCAGACCGGTGGGGGGAGGACAGTCGGACTATGGCTACACCTTC. The chain recombines TRBV4-1 with TRBJ1-2; possibly TRBD1 for D (6 bases). CDR1 and CDR2 (germline): MGHRA, YSYEKL. V was clipped by 6 bases and J by 3 bases, with 23 bases between them. The CDR3 loop spans 17 amino acids.

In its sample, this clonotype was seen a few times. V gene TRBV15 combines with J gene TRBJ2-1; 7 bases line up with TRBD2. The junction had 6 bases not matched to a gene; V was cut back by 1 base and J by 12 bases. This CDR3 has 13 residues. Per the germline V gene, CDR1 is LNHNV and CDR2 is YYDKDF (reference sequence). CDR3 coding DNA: TGTGCCACCAGCAGAGGAGTGGCTAGCGGGCAGTTCTTC. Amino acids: CATSRGVASGQFF.